These T cell receptor beta chains were read from a single sample in a study of blood T cell repertoires in COVID-19. Assay: immunoSEQ multiplex PCR; the TCRdb copy retains only in-frame clones and omits some. The sample has under 200,000 clones, around 84% seen once. Material for sequencing was peripheral blood. These receptors all come from a woman between 70 and 85 years old with COVID-19, enrolled during active disease. Both conserved end residues are part of each CDR3. D genes are given only for firm matches. Size is omitted from some rows. Given values are once, few, many or a class for expanded clones.

j_call: TRBJ2-3
d_call: TRBD2
v_call: TRBV3-1/TRBV3-2
clone_size: .
cdr3_nt: TGTGCCAGCAGCCAAGGGACTAGCGGGGGGGCAGATACGCAGTATTTT
cdr3_aa: CASSQGTSGGADTQYF

j_call: TRBJ1-2
d_call: TRBD1
v_call: TRBV7-3
clone_size: .
cdr3_nt: TGTGCCAGCAGCCAGGTCAACAGGGGCCGGGAGGGCTACACCTTC
cdr3_aa: CASSQVNRGREGYTF

j_call: TRBJ2-7
d_call: .
v_call: TRBV30
clone_size: .
cdr3_nt: TGTGCCTGGAGTGTTCTTACCATGACAGACGAGCAGTACTTC
cdr3_aa: CAWSVLTMTDEQYF

j_call: TRBJ1-2
d_call: .
v_call: TRBV15
clone_size: .
cdr3_nt: TGTGCCACCAGCAGAGCCGGGAGCCCCTATGGCTACACCTTC
cdr3_aa: CATSRAGSPYGYTF

j_call: TRBJ2-2
d_call: .
v_call: TRBV5-1
clone_size: few
cdr3_nt: TGCGCCAGCAGCTTGAGTCAGGCCGGGGAGCTGTTTTTT
cdr3_aa: CASSLSQAGELFF

j_call: TRBJ2-5
d_call: TRBD1
v_call: TRBV25-1
clone_size: .
cdr3_nt: TGTGCCAGCAGTGAGGGCAGGGGGAAAGAGACCCAGTACTTC
cdr3_aa: CASSEGRGKETQYF

j_call: TRBJ1-3
d_call: .
v_call: TRBV3-1/TRBV3-2
clone_size: .
cdr3_nt: TGTGCCAGCAGCCAAGGACTGTTCTCTGGAAACACCATATATTTT
cdr3_aa: CASSQGLFSGNTIYF

j_call: TRBJ2-1
d_call: TRBD1
v_call: TRBV7-9
clone_size: .
cdr3_nt: TGTGCCAGCAGCTTGGCGGGACAGGGAGAGCAGTTCTTC
cdr3_aa: CASSLAGQGEQFF

j_call: TRBJ2-6
d_call: TRBD1
v_call: TRBV14
clone_size: once
cdr3_nt: TGTGCCAGCAGCTCCAGACAGGGACCTCCTGGGGCCAACGTCCTGACTTTC
cdr3_aa: CASSSRQGPPGANVLTF

j_call: TRBJ1-3
d_call: TRBD1
v_call: TRBV15
clone_size: .
cdr3_nt: TGTGCCACCATCCCGGGACAGGTTTCCCACACCATATATTTT
cdr3_aa: CATIPGQVSHTIYF